These T cell receptor beta chains were read from a single sample in a study of blood T cell repertoires in COVID-19. Clones were read by immunoSEQ multiplex PCR, and TCRdb kept only the in-frame ones, dropping some. Of under 200,000 clones in the sample, 82% were seen once. Sequencing was carried out using peripheral blood. These receptors originate from a woman aged 60-75 years with COVID-19, enrolled during active disease. Both conserved end residues are part of each CDR3. The D gene is left open where the match is weak. Rows may omit the clone size; those that give it use once, few, many or a size class.

j_gene: TRBJ2-3; d_gene: TRBD2; len: 14; v_gene: TRBV11-3; abundance: .; CDR3nt: TGTGCCAGCAGCTTAGGCGGGAGGGCGGATACGCAGTATTTT; CDR3aa: CASSLGGRADTQYF
j_gene: TRBJ2-5; d_gene: TRBD2; len: 15; v_gene: TRBV5-4; abundance: .; CDR3nt: TGTGCCAGCAGCTTAACTAGCGGGGGGCAAGAGACCCAGTACTTC; CDR3aa: CASSLTSGGQETQYF
j_gene: TRBJ1-6; d_gene: TRBD1; len: 16; v_gene: TRBV28; abundance: .; CDR3nt: TGTGCCAGCACCGGGACAGCCGCTTTTAATAATTCACCCCTCCACTTT; CDR3aa: CASTGTAAFNNSPLHF
j_gene: TRBJ2-2; d_gene: TRBD1; len: 16; v_gene: TRBV3-1/TRBV3-2; abundance: .; CDR3nt: TGTGCCAGCAGCCCCGGACAGGGTTGGGACACCGGGGAGCTGTTTTTT; CDR3aa: CASSPGQGWDTGELFF
j_gene: TRBJ1-6; d_gene: TRBD1; len: 15; v_gene: TRBV19; abundance: .; CDR3nt: TGTGCCAGTAGTGCCCGGACAGGGGGAGGGTCACCCCTCCACTTT; CDR3aa: CASSARTGGGSPLHF
j_gene: TRBJ2-3; d_gene: TRBD2; len: 19; v_gene: TRBV9; abundance: .; CDR3nt: TGTGCCAGCAGCGTACAACCGGGACTAGCGGGGGGAGACACAGATACGCAGTATTTT; CDR3aa: CASSVQPGLAGGDTDTQYF
j_gene: TRBJ2-2; d_gene: TRBD2; len: 14; v_gene: TRBV6-5; abundance: .; CDR3nt: TGTGCCAGCAAACTAGCGGGAAGGATCGGGGAGCTGTTTTTT; CDR3aa: CASKLAGRIGELFF
j_gene: TRBJ2-7; d_gene: TRBD2; len: 15; v_gene: TRBV19; abundance: .; CDR3nt: TGTGCCAGTAGTTTGGGACTAGCGTACTCCTACGAGCAGTACTTC; CDR3aa: CASSLGLAYSYEQYF
j_gene: TRBJ1-1; d_gene: TRBD1; len: 14; v_gene: TRBV19; abundance: .; CDR3nt: TGTGCCAGTAGTGCCCGACAGGGAGGCACTGAAGCTTTCTTT; CDR3aa: CASSARQGGTEAFF
j_gene: TRBJ1-3; d_gene: TRBD1; len: 15; v_gene: TRBV5-6; abundance: .; CDR3nt: TGTGCCAGCAGCCGGGAGGGACAGGGTTATAACACCATATATTTT; CDR3aa: CASSREGQGYNTIYF
j_gene: TRBJ1-2; d_gene: TRBD1; len: 14; v_gene: TRBV19; abundance: .; CDR3nt: TGTGCCACCTCAATGGGGGACAGGGTAGACGGCTACACCTTC; CDR3aa: CATSMGDRVDGYTF
j_gene: TRBJ1-5; d_gene: .; len: 15; v_gene: TRBV27; abundance: .; CDR3nt: TGTGCCAGCAGTTTATCGGGGGGGGCTTATCAGCCCCAGCATTTT; CDR3aa: CASSLSGGAYQPQHF
j_gene: TRBJ1-1; d_gene: .; len: 11; v_gene: TRBV6-4; abundance: .; CDR3nt: TGTGCCAGCAGGAGTGGTACTGAAGCTTTCTTT; CDR3aa: CASRSGTEAFF
j_gene: TRBJ2-5; d_gene: TRBD1; len: 15; v_gene: TRBV27; abundance: .; CDR3nt: TGTGCCAGCAGTTTAACGGGACAGGACTTTGAGACCCAGTACTTC; CDR3aa: CASSLTGQDFETQYF
j_gene: TRBJ2-7; d_gene: TRBD2; len: 18; v_gene: TRBV7-2; abundance: .; CDR3nt: TGTGCCAGCAGCTTAGGGTCCCCTAGCGGGACTAGCTCCTACGAGCAGTACTTC; CDR3aa: CASSLGSPSGTSSYEQYF
j_gene: TRBJ1-2; d_gene: TRBD1; len: 17; v_gene: TRBV7-6; abundance: .; CDR3nt: TGTGCCAGCAGCTTGGGACAGGGGGCTCTTGAGGCCTATGGCTACACCTTC; CDR3aa: CASSLGQGALEAYGYTF
j_gene: TRBJ2-2; d_gene: .; len: 12; v_gene: TRBV6-5; abundance: .; CDR3nt: TGTGCCAGCACGGTGTGGACCGGGGAGCTGTTTTTT; CDR3aa: CASTVWTGELFF
j_gene: TRBJ2-1; d_gene: .; len: 15; v_gene: TRBV7-9; abundance: .; CDR3nt: TGTGCCAGCAGCTTACCCTTCGGTCTCAACAATGAGCAGTTCTTC; CDR3aa: CASSLPFGLNNEQFF
j_gene: TRBJ2-2; d_gene: .; len: 15; v_gene: TRBV9; abundance: .; CDR3nt: TGTGCCAGCAGCGTAGGCCAGCGGAACACCGGGGAGCTGTTTTTT; CDR3aa: CASSVGQRNTGELFF
j_gene: TRBJ1-4; d_gene: .; len: 15; v_gene: TRBV5-5; abundance: .; CDR3nt: TGTGCCAGCAGCATCACGGGGGATGCTAATGAAAAACTGTTTTTT; CDR3aa: CASSITGDANEKLFF
j_gene: TRBJ1-2; d_gene: .; len: 17; v_gene: TRBV19; abundance: .; CDR3nt: TGTGCCAGTAGTATCACCCGACGTCAGGGAAGAAACTATGGCTACACCTTC; CDR3aa: CASSITRRQGRNYGYTF
j_gene: TRBJ2-1; d_gene: TRBD2; len: 16; v_gene: TRBV5-1; abundance: .; CDR3nt: TGCGCCAGCAGCTCAAGGACTAGCGGAGCCTACAATGAGCAGTTCTTC; CDR3aa: CASSSRTSGAYNEQFF
j_gene: TRBJ2-7; d_gene: .; len: 15; v_gene: TRBV15; abundance: few; CDR3nt: TGTGCCACCAGCAGAGGGTGGGGGGAGTCGACCGAGCAGTACTTC; CDR3aa: CATSRGWGESTEQYF
j_gene: TRBJ1-1; d_gene: .; len: 13; v_gene: TRBV6-2/TRBV6-3; abundance: .; CDR3nt: TGTGCCAGCAGTTATTCGAGGGTCACTGAAGCTTTCTTT; CDR3aa: CASSYSRVTEAFF
j_gene: TRBJ2-3; d_gene: .; len: 15; v_gene: TRBV2; abundance: few; CDR3nt: TGTGCCAGCAGTGGGCTTGAGGAAAATGGAGATACGCAGTATTTT; CDR3aa: CASSGLEENGDTQYF
j_gene: TRBJ1-2; d_gene: TRBD1; len: 13; v_gene: TRBV7-9; abundance: once; CDR3nt: TGTGCCAGCAGCTTCTCAGGGGGCGATGGCTACACCTTC; CDR3aa: CASSFSGGDGYTF
j_gene: TRBJ2-1; d_gene: .; len: 15; v_gene: TRBV5-1; abundance: few; CDR3nt: TGCGCCAGCAGCTTGGGTGCAGGGGCCTACAATGAGCAGTTCTTC; CDR3aa: CASSLGAGAYNEQFF